Listed below are T cell receptor beta chains from one sample, sequenced in a study of cytomegalovirus exposure and HLA in healthy donors. Profiled with immunoSEQ multiplex PCR; TCRdb holds only in-frame clones, not every one. In the table there are 100,000 to 150,000 clones, approximately 85% of which are singletons. The sample was PBMCs. The receptors derive from a boy aged 5-17 years in good health and CMV-seronegative. Both conserved end residues are part of each CDR3.

j_gene,v_gene,CDR3aa
TRBJ1-3,TRBV7-2,CASSSRTVLGRENTIYF
TRBJ1-1,TRBV5-4,CASSLDRGRGEGGEAFF
TRBJ1-2,TRBV5-6,CASSLPQRHSNYGYPF
TRBJ1-1,TRBV5-4,CASIGQGAAFF
TRBJ1-5,TRBV15,CATSRGQSNQPQHF
TRBJ1-2,TRBV7-2,CASSSQGAGYGYTF
TRBJ1-5,TRBV30,CAWSDRGDAQPQHF
TRBJ2-1,TRBV4-1,CASSPRGLADRYNEQFF
TRBJ2-7,TRBV7-3,CASSFTGAGTYEQYF
TRBJ2-4,TRBV4-3,CASSQSGIQYF
TRBJ1-5,TRBV27,CASSLKSAGDQPQHF
TRBJ2-7,TRBV10-1,CASSPGFYEQYF
TRBJ2-5,TRBV5-4,CASSRGQTEETQYF
TRBJ2-1,TRBV29-1,CSVGSGNLLGEQFF
TRBJ1-4,TRBV9,CASSARLGAGDEKLFF
TRBJ2-2,TRBV6-5,CAIRSRELFF
TRBJ2-3,TRBV4-2,CASSRRTSQTSTDTQYF
TRBJ1-1,TRBV6-6,CASSYGGELGTEAFF
TRBJ1-2,TRBV19,CASTRTSTGYTF
TRBJ1-2,TRBV25-1,CASSEFRGKDYGYTF
TRBJ1-2,TRBV11-2,CASSSDRGFGYTF
.,TRBV25-1,CASSLAVTYEQYF
TRBJ1-1,TRBV18,CASSPPRHPDVNTEAFF
TRBJ1-5,TRBV29-1,CSVEPGGDQPQHF
TRBJ2-3,TRBV5-1,CASSSARASGLDTQYF
TRBJ2-3,TRBV2,CASSRTSGNTDTQYF
TRBJ2-3,TRBV28,CASSSSGGRDTDTQYF
TRBJ2-3,TRBV9,CASSVASGRATDTQYF
TRBJ2-2,TRBV7-2,CASSPFRGGRELFF
TRBJ1-1,TRBV18,CASSATGNTEAFF
TRBJ1-2,TRBV6-1,CASSEFLTETNYGYTF
TRBJ2-7,TRBV15,CATSREGRVYEQYF
TRBJ1-4,TRBV7-2,CASSPARSRNEKLFF
TRBJ2-1,TRBV7-9,CASSTRAPGLNNEQFF
TRBJ1-1,TRBV5-1,CASSLDTGGTEAFF
TRBJ1-5,TRBV6-5,CASSYTGNYQPQHF
TRBJ2-4,TRBV30,CAGGRGGQNIQYF
TRBJ1-2,TRBV4-1,CASSQEAVPRIGYTF
TRBJ2-4,TRBV4-3,CASSRGQGGGNIQYF
TRBJ1-1,TRBV6-6,CASRETGDRTEAFF
TRBJ1-1,TRBV29-1,CSARPLRQGPAMRSEAFF
TRBJ2-7,TRBV9,CASSVGPGNYEQYF